This TCR beta chain is drawn from a study of T-cell reconstitution after alpha-beta-depleted transplantation in children. Regarding the study as a whole: Surviving recipient T cells and intrathymic progenitors accounted for some patients' high TCRbeta diversity at day 60. Expanded clones from the graft, numbering several hundred, reportedly supplied alpha-beta T cells about two months after transplant. When one year had passed after transplant, most T-cell counts and diversity came from newly produced T cells.

The sample holds many counts of this clonotype. The antigen is undetermined. Molecular barcoding with unique molecular identifiers was used for the TCRbeta library. TCRdb reprocessed the PCR reads with MiXCR, giving one entry per CDR3 protein. The repertoire has hundreds of thousands of distinct CDR3 sequences, around a tenth of them found once; the top ten carry around a quarter. CDR3 size: 15 residues. Trimming cost V 4 bases and J 3 bases; bases outside gene matches: 8. This material consisted of peripheral blood, taken 180 days after TCRalphabeta/CD19-depleted stem cell transplant. This clonotype originated in a male patient between 2 and 15 years old who had a stem cell transplant for chronic granulomatous disease, so the T cells may come from the graft donor. The J gene is TRBJ2-7, the V gene TRBV12-3 or TRBV12-4; 8 bases align to TRBD2. The CDR3 is CASSSGLVSFYEQYF. As DNA, the CDR3 is TGTGCCAGCAGTTCGGGACTAGTGAGTTTCTACGAGCAGTACTTC.